This T cell receptor (beta chain) was found in a study of cytomegalovirus exposure and HLA in healthy donors. Overall study results and limits: 164 TCR beta chains were listed as cytomegalovirus-associated.

This clone was observed once. Its antigen is not known. The CDR3 is made up of 12 amino acids. Germline V gives CDR1 SEHNR, CDR2 FQNEAQ (reference sequence). The trim removed 5 bases at V and 13 bases at J, leaving 6 bases unmatched. Only in-frame clones appear in the TCRdb table, and some are missing; sequencing was by immunoSEQ multiplex PCR. The sample has 200,000 or so clones; around nine tenths are singletons. V and J are TRBV7-9 and TRBJ2-1; 9 positions agree with TRBD2. The material sequenced was PBMCs. The origin of this receptor is a woman aged 18 to 35 in good health and CMV-seronegative. The chain's CDR3 is CASSPSGMVQFF. CDR3 DNA: TGTGCCAGCAGCCCTAGCGGGATGGTACAGTTCTTC.